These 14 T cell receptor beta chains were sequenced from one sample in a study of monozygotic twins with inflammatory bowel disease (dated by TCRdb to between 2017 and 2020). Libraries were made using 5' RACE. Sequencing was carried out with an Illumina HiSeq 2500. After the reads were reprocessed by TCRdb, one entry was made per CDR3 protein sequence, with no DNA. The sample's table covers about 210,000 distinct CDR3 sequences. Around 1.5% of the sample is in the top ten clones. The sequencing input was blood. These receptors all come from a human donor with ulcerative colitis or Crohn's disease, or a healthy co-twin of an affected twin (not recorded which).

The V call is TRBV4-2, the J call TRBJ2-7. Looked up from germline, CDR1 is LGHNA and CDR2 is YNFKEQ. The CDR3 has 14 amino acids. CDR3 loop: CASSQGRNSYEQYF.

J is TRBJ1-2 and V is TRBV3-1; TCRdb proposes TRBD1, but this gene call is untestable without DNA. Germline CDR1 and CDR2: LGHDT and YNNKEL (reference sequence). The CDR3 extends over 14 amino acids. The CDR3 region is CASSQVIGGYGYTF.

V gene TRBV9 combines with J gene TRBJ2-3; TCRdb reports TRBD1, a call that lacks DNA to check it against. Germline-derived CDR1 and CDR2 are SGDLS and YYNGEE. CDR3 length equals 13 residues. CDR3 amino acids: CASSVGGTDTQYF.

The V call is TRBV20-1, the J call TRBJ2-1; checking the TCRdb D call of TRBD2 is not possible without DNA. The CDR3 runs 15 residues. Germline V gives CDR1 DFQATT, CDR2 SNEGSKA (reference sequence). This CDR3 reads CSARLAGDSYNEQFF.

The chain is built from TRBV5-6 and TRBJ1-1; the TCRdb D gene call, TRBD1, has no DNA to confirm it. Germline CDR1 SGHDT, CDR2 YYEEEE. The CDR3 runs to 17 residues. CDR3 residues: CASSPTLPNRAGTEAFF.

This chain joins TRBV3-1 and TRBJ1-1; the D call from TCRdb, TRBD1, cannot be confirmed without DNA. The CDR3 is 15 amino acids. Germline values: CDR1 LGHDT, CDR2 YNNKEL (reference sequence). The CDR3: CASSPHGGSNTEAFF.

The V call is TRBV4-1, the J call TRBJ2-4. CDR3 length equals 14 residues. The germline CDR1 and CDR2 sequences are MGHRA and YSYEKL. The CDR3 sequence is CASSQVPAKNIQYF.

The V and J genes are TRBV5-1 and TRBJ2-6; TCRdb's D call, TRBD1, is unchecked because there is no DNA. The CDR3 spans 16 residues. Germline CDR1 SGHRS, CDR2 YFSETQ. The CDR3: CASSLRGDPGANVLTF. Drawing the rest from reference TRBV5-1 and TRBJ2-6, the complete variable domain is KAGVTQTPRYLIKTRGQQVTLSCSPISGHRSVSWYQQTPGQGLQFLFEYFSETQRNKGNFPGRFSGRQFSNSRSEMNVSTLELGDSALYLCASSLRGDPGANVLTFGAGSRLTVL.

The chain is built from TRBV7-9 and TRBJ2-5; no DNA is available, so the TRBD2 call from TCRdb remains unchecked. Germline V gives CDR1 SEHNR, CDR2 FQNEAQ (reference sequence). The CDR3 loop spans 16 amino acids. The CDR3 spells CASSPRLAGYQETQYF.

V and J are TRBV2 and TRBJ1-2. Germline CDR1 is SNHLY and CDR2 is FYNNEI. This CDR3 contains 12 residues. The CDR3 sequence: CASSEGARFYTF.

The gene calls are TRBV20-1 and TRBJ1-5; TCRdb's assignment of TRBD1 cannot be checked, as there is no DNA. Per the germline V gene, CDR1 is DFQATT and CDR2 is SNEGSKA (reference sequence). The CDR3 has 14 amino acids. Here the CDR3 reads CSARYGANNQPQHF.

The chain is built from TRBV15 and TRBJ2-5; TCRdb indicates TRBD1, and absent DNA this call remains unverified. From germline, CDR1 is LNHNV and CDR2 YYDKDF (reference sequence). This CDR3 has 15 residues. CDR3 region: CATSISQGAGETQYF.

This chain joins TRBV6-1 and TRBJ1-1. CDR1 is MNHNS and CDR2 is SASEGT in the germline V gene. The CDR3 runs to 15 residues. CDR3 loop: CASGEAVEAGTEAFF.

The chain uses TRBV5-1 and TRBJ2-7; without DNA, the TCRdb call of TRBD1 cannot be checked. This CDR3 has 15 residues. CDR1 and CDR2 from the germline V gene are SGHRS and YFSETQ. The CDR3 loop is CASSRMTGSVNEQYF.